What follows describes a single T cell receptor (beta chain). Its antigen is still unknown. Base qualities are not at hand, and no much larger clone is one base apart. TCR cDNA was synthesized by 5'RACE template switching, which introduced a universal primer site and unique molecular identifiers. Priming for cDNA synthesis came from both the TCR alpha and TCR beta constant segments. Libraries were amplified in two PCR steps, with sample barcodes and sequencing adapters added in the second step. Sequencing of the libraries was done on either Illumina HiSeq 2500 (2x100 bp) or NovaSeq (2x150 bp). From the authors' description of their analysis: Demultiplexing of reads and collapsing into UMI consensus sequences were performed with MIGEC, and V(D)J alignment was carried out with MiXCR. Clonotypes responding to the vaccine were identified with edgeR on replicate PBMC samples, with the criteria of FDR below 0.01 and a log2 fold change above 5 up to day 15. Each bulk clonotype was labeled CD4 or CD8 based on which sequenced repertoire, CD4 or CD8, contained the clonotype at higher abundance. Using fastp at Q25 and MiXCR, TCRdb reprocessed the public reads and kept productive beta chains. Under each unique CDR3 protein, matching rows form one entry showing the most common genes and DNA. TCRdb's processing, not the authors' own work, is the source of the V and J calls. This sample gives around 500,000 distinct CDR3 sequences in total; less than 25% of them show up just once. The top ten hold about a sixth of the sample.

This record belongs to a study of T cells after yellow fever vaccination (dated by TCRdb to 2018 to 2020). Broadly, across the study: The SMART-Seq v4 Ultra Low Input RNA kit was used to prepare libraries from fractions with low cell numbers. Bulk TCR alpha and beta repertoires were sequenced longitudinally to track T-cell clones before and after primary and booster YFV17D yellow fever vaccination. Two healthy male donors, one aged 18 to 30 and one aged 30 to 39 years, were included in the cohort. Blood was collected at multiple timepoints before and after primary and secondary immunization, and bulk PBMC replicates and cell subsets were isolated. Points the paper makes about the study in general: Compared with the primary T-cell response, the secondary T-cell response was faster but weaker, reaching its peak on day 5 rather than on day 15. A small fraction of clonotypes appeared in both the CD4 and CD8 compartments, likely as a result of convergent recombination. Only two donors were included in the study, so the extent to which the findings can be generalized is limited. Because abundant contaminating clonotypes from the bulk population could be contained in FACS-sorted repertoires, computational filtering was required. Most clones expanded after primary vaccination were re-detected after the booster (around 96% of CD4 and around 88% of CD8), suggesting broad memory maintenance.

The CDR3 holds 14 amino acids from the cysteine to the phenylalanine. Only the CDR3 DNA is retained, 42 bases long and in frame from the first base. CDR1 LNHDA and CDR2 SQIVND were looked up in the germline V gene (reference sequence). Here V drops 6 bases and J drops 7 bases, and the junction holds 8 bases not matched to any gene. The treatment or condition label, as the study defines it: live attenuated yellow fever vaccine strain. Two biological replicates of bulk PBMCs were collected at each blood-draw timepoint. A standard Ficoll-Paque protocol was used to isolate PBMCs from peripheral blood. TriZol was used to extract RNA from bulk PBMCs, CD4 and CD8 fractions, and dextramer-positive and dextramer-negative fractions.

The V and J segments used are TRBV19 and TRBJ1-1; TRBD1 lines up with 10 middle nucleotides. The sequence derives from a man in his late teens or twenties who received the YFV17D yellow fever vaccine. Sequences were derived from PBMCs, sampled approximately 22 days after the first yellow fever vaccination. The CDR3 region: CASSDRGRSGEAFF. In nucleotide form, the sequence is TGTGCCAGTAGCGACAGGGGGCGTTCGGGTGAAGCTTTCTTT.